One and the same sample provided the 3 T cell receptor beta chains below, sequenced in a study of T-cell memory formation after mild COVID-19. Via MiXCR, TCRdb re-called the 5' RACE reads, giving one row per CDR3 protein. Here the sample spans about 110,000 distinct CDR3 sequences, 15% to 20% being singletons. The specimen was PBMCs or a T cell subset sorted from them (not recorded which). The receptors were sampled from an adult woman who had mild COVID-19 (a few samples of this study predate the infection). Cell type and time point are not known.

The chain carries TRBV19 and TRBJ2-3; D may match TRBD1 or TRBD2 (5 bases each). The V and J ends lost 5 bases and 14 bases respectively, with 26 bases between them. Germline V lookup: CDR1 LNHDA, CDR2 SQIVND (reference sequence). The CDR3 has 15 amino acids. The CDR3 here is CASSPSLGPAVHRYF. CDR3 nucleotide sequence: TGTGCCAGTAGTCCGTCGTTGGGACCGGCAGTTCATCGGTATTTT.

The rearrangement uses TRBV5-8 and TRBJ2-2; the D gene is possibly TRBD1 (5 bases). This CDR3 has 13 residues. Germline V lookup: CDR1 SGHTS, CDR2 YDEGEE. The V end was cut by 3 bases, the J end by 2 bases, with 5 bases between. The CDR3: CASSWTNTGELFF. CDR3 in DNA: TGTGCCAGCAGCTGGACAAACACCGGGGAGCTGTTTTTT. Combining the CDR3 with reference TRBV5-8 and TRBJ2-2 gives the whole variable domain EAGVTQSPTHLIKTRGQQATLRCSPISGHTSVYWYQQALGLGLQFLLWYDEGEERNRGNFPPRFSGRQFPNYSSELNVNALELEDSALYLCASSWTNTGELFFGEGSRLTVL.

The rearrangement links TRBV11-2 to TRBJ1-4; 7 nucleotides line up with TRBD1. Losses at the gene ends were 0 bases for V and 10 bases for J; bases not matched to a gene: 8. The CDR3 contains 15 residues. Germline CDR1 is SGHAT and CDR2 is FQNNGV. CDR3 residues: CASSLDGRQGGKLFF. The DNA for the CDR3 is TGTGCCAGCAGCTTAGATGGGAGACAGGGCGGAAAACTGTTTTTT.